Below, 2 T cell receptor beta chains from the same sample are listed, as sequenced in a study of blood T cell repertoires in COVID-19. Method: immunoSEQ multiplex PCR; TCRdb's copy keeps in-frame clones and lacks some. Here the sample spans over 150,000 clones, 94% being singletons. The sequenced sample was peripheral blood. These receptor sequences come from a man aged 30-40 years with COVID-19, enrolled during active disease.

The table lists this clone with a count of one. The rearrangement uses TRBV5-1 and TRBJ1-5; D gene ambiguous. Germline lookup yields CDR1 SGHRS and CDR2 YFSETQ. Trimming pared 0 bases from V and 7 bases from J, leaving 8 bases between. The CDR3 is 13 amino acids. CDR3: CASSLGAGQPQHF. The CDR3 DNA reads TGCGCCAGCAGCTTGGGGGCTGGGCAGCCCCAGCATTTT.

CDR3 sequence: CASSDTGGASYNEQFF. The CDR3 coding sequence is TGTGCCAGCAGTGATACCGGGGGGGCCTCCTACAATGAGCAGTTCTTC. This chain uses TRBV6-1 with TRBJ2-1; TRBD2 aligns across 8 bases. Germline loops: CDR1 MNHNS, CDR2 SASEGT. J lost 0 bases, V lost 3 bases, and 4 bases had no gene match. There are 16 residues in the CDR3.